What follows are 21 T cell receptor beta chains derived from one specimen sequenced in a study of blood T cell repertoires in COVID-19 (dated by TCRdb to 2018 to 2021). Libraries were constructed by the immunoSEQ multiplex PCR assay. The source is immuneACCESS, and TCRdb retained only in-frame sequences with V and J called. Part of the clones is not carried over; for the studies checked, unresolved V genes explain less than half of this, and the remainder is unexplained. The sample data list around 62,000 clones, and roughly 90% of these were observed just once. In total, the top ten clones hold about 3.8% of the sample. The sequenced sample was peripheral blood. The receptors derive from a human donor in a cohort sampled during active COVID-19.

The rearrangement uses TRBV24-1 and TRBJ1-5; TRBD1 matches at 9 bases. V shed 7 bases, J shed 3 bases, and the junction held 6 bases outside the gene matches. CDR1 and CDR2 from the germline V gene are KGHDR and SFDVKD. The CDR3 contains 15 residues. For the CDR3, the DNA is TGTGCCACCAGGGCGGGACAGGGAGACAATCAGCCCCAGCATTTT. Its protein product is CATRAGQGDNQPQHF.

This chain joins TRBV10-3 and TRBJ1-1; the D is unclear. The germline CDR1 and CDR2 sequences are ENHRY and SYGVKD. Trimming removed 7 bases from V and 1 base from J, with 10 bases in between. The CDR3 sequence is 13 residues long. CDR3 in DNA: TGTGCCATCACGTCGGGTAAGAACACTGAAGCTTTCTTT. Protein: CAITSGKNTEAFF.

The gene calls are TRBV19 and TRBJ2-7, with 12 positions matching TRBD2. Germline CDR1 LNHDA, CDR2 SQIVND (reference sequence). CDR3 length: 16 amino acids. Trimming at V came to 5 bases and at J to 3 bases, leaving 8 bases not matched to a gene. CDR3 nucleotide sequence: TGTGCCAGTAGTCTCCTACTAGCGGGAGGATTCTACGAGCAGTACTTC. This gives the protein CASSLLLAGGFYEQYF.

The chain carries TRBV5-1 and TRBJ2-1; 13 nucleotides agree with TRBD2. CDR3 length: 16 residues. CDR1 and CDR2 from the germline V gene are SGHRS and YFSETQ. The V gene end was trimmed by 3 bases and the J gene end by 9 bases; junction bases not matched to a gene: 9. CDR3 sequence: CASSSSTSGGAGEQFF. Written as DNA, the CDR3 is TGCGCCAGCAGCTCCAGTACTAGCGGGGGGGCCGGTGAGCAGTTCTTC.

The sample holds one count of this clone. The chain combines TRBV9 with TRBJ2-5, with 8 positions matching TRBD2. This CDR3 is 16 amino acids long. Germline CDR1 and CDR2: SGDLS and YYNGEE. V lost 4 bases and J lost 4; bases outside the gene matches: 12. CDR3 DNA sequence: TGTGCCAGCAGCTATGGGACTAGACGTTCCGGAGAGACCCAGTACTTC. Translated: CASSYGTRRSGETQYF.

This rearrangement joins TRBV3-1 (or the pseudogene TRBV3-2) to TRBJ2-1, with 15 bases fitting TRBD2. The CDR3 is made up of 16 amino acids. Trimming removed 3 bases from V and 7 bases from J; junction bases left unmatched: 4. From germline, CDR1 is LGHDT and CDR2 YNNKEL (reference sequence). CDR3 sequence: CASSHPGLAGGNEQFF. CDR3 coding DNA: TGTGCCAGCAGCCATCCAGGACTAGCGGGAGGGAATGAGCAGTTCTTC.

On this clone itself: The same CDR3 is also encoded by other DNA sequences in this sample. This chain links TRBV6-5 with TRBJ1-1, with TRBD1 matching 7 bases. This CDR3 comprises 13 residues. Unmatched junction bases numbered 7, after V lost 8 bases and J lost 4 bases. Per the germline V gene, CDR1 is MNHEY and CDR2 is SVGAGI. The CDR3 loop reads CASRRQGGTEAFF. The CDR3 nucleotides read TGTGCCAGCCGACGACAGGGCGGCACTGAAGCTTTCTTT.

The V gene is TRBV30, the J gene TRBJ1-2; no firm D call. The length of the CDR3 is 14 residues. Germline V gene lookup returns CDR1 GTSNPN and CDR2 SVGIG (reference sequence). The V gene lost 0 bases and the J gene lost 2 bases, with 10 bases spanning the gap. In DNA, the CDR3 is TGTGCCTGGAGTGTAGTCGGAGGAAACTATGGCTACACCTTC. Protein product: CAWSVVGGNYGYTF.

The chain joins TRBV3-1 (or the pseudogene TRBV3-2) to TRBJ1-1, with TRBD1 matching 8 bases. CDR1 is LGHDT, CDR2 YNNKEL, per germline (reference sequence). The CDR3 consists of 16 residues. The V segment lost 3 bases and the J segment 2 bases; nucleotides outside the gene matches: 8. CDR3 nucleotide sequence: TGTGCCAGCAGCCACTGGACAGGGTCGGGTAACACTGAAGCTTTCTTT. Residues: CASSHWTGSGNTEAFF.

The chain has TRBV18 and TRBJ2-5; perhaps TRBD2 as D (7 bases). Per germline, CDR1 KGHSH and CDR2 LQKENI. CDR3 length: 17 amino acids. The V end lost 1 base, the J end lost 1 base, and 16 bases lay between the germline ends. The CDR3 DNA reads as TGTGCCAGCTCACCACGGCATGGCGGGGGCCTCCAAGAGACCCAGTACTTC. Translated, it gives CASSPRHGGGLQETQYF.

V and J are TRBV4-3 and TRBJ1-5; maybe TRBD1 (6 bases). This CDR3 spans 16 amino acids. Germline V gives CDR1 LGHNA, CDR2 YSLEER. V was shortened by 0 bases and J by 9 bases, with 18 bases between the two germline ends. The CDR3 loop is CASSQDPYTGSRPQHF. CDR3 nucleotide sequence: TGCGCCAGCAGCCAAGATCCTTATACAGGGTCTCGGCCCCAGCATTTT.

The V and J genes are TRBV14 and TRBJ2-2; D is unclear. The CDR3 totals 15 residues. Per germline, CDR1 SGHDN and CDR2 FVKESK. V was shortened by 3 bases and J by 5 bases, with 13 bases between the two germline ends. The CDR3 here is CASSHGGVHTGELFF. For the CDR3, the DNA is TGTGCCAGCAGCCACGGCGGAGTACATACCGGGGAGCTGTTTTTT.

V usage is TRBV19 and J usage is TRBJ2-2; TRBD1 aligns across 10 bases. The trim removed 5 bases at V and 7 bases at J, leaving 10 bases unmatched. Germline V lookup: CDR1 LNHDA, CDR2 SQIVND (reference sequence). This CDR3 has 16 amino acids. The CDR3 nucleotides are TGTGCCAGTAGTGGGCCGGGACAGGGGAGAGGCGGGGAGCTGTTTTTT. Protein product: CASSGPGQGRGGELFF.

This chain connects TRBV7-9 to TRBJ2-3, with a tentative D call TRBD2 (5 bases). V was shortened by 10 bases and J by 5 bases, with 13 bases between the two germline ends. Germline CDR1 reads SEHNR; CDR2 reads FQNEAQ (reference sequence). The CDR3 extends over 12 amino acids. The CDR3 DNA reads TGTGCCACCGGGATACGGGAAGATACGCAGTATTTT. Translating it yields CATGIREDTQYF.

This chain links TRBV4-2 with TRBJ2-7; 11 positions match TRBD2. The J segment lost 2 bases and the V segment lost 0 bases, leaving 3 bases of the junction unmatched. Germline V CDR1 and CDR2: LGHNA, YNFKEQ. The CDR3 has 16 residues. DNA for the CDR3: TGTGCCAGCAGCCAAGAATTACTAGCGGGAGCCTACGAGCAGTACTTC. It yields the protein CASSQELLAGAYEQYF.

This sequence joins TRBV24-1 and TRBJ2-3, with 9 bases identical to TRBD2. With 1 base clipped from V and 1 base from J, the junction kept 5 bases outside the gene matches. CDR3 length equals 17 residues. Germline V gene sequence: CDR1 KGHDR, CDR2 SFDVKD. The CDR3 sequence: CATSDFAGGVRTDTQYF. CDR3 coding DNA: TGTGCCACCAGTGATTTCGCGGGGGGGGTGCGCACAGATACGCAGTATTTT.

Only one count was recorded for this clone. The chain has TRBV5-8 and TRBJ2-7, with no clear D. Germline assignment: CDR1 SGHTS and CDR2 YDEGEE. The CDR3 length is 9 residues. V gave up 4 bases and J gave up 11 bases, with 7 bases separating them. The CDR3 DNA reads TGTGCCAGCAGCCCCCGTAAGTACTTC. It yields the protein CASSPRKYF. The full variable domain, completed using reference TRBV5-8 and TRBJ2-7, is EAGVTQSPTHLIKTRGQQATLRCSPISGHTSVYWYQQALGLGLQFLLWYDEGEERNRGNFPPRFSGRQFPNYSSELNVNALELEDSALYLCASSPRKYFGPGTRLTVT.

V usage is TRBV11-2 and J usage is TRBJ1-1; TRBD1 is a possible D gene (5 bases). The CDR3 has 14 amino acids. The germline V gene has CDR1 SGHAT and CDR2 FQNNGV. V lost 0 bases to trimming and J lost 9 bases, with 14 bases between them. CDR3 in DNA: TGTGCCAGCAGCTTAGAAGGGGTCATAAGCCAAGCTTTCTTT. This codes for CASSLEGVISQAFF.

The chain recombines TRBV28 with TRBJ2-7; D may be TRBD1 (5 bases). CDR3 length: 15 amino acids. The V end lost 2 bases, the J end lost 2 bases, and 13 bases lay between the germline ends. Germline lookup yields CDR1 MDHEN and CDR2 SYDVKM. The CDR3 loop is CASSLGSGLTYEQYF. CDR3 in DNA: TGTGCCAGCAGTTTAGGTTCAGGGCTAACCTACGAGCAGTACTTC.

The chain combines TRBV2 with TRBJ2-3; the match to TRBD1 covers 7 bases. The CDR3 is 12 residues long. V lost 5 bases, J lost 10 bases, and 6 bases stayed unmatched. Germline CDR1 reads SNHLY; CDR2 reads FYNNEI. CDR3 sequence: CASSRDQGAQYF. The CDR3 nucleotides are TGTGCCAGCAGTCGGGACCAGGGGGCGCAGTATTTT.

The table lists this clone with a count of one. The chain recombines TRBV7-2 with TRBJ1-2, with 7 bases identical to TRBD1. V shed 1 base, J shed 3 bases, and the junction held 5 bases outside the gene matches. There are 15 residues in the CDR3. In germline, CDR1 is SGHTA, CDR2 FQGNSA. The DNA of the CDR3 is TGTGCCAGCAGCTTAGTCAGCAGGGGGGACTATGGCTACACCTTC. Its translation is CASSLVSRGDYGYTF. Full variable domain (rest looked up from reference TRBV7-2 and TRBJ1-2): GAGVSQSPSNKVTEKGKDVELRCDPISGHTALYWYRQSLGQGLEFLIYFQGNSAPDKSGLPSDRFSAERTGGSVSTLTIQRTQQEDSAVYLCASSLVSRGDYGYTFGSGTRLTVV.